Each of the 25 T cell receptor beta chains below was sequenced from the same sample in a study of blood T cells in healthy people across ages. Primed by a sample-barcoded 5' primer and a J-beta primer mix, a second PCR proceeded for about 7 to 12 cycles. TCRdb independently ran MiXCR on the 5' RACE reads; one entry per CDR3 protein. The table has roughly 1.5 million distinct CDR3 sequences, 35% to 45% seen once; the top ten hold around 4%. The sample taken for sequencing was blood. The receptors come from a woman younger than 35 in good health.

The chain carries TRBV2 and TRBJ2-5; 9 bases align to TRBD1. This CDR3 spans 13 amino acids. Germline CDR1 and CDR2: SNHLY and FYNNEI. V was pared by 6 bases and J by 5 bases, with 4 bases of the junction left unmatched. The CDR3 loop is CASRDRGSETQYF. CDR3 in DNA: TGTGCCAGCAGGGACAGGGGATCTGAGACCCAGTACTTC.

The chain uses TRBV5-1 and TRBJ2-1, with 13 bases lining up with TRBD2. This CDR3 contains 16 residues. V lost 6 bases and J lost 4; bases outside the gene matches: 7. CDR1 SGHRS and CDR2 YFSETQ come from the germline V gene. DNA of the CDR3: TGCGCCAGCACCCCATGGACTAGCGGGAGATACAATGAGCAGTTCTTC. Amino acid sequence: CASTPWTSGRYNEQFF.

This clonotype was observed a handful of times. Here the CDR3 reads CSARGTSGISYEQYF. DNA of the CDR3: TGCAGTGCTAGGGGGACTAGCGGTATCTCCTACGAGCAGTACTTC. The chain uses TRBV20-1 and TRBJ2-7; 11 positions match TRBD2. Germline lookup yields CDR1 DFQATT and CDR2 SNEGSKA (reference sequence). This CDR3 is built from 15 residues. The V and J ends lost 3 bases and 0 bases, in that order; junction bases with no gene match: 4.

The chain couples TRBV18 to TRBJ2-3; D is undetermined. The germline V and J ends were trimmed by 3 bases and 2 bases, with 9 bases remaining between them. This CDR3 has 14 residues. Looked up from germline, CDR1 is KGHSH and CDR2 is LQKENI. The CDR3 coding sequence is TGTGCCAGCTCACCGGAGACTTTCACAGATACGCAGTATTTT. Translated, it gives CASSPETFTDTQYF.

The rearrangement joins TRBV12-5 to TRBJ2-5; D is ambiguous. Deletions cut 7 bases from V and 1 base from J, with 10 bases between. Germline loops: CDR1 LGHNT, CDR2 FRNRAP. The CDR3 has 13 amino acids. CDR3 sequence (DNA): TGTGCTAGTGCCCAGACGGTCCAAGAGACCCAGTACTTC. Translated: CASAQTVQETQYF.

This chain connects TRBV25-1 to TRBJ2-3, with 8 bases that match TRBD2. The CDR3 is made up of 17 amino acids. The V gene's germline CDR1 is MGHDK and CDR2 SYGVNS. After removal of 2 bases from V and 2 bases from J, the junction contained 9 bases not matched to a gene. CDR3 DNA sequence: TGTGCCAGCAGTGAAGGGTCTAGCGGGCAACCCACAGATACGCAGTATTTT. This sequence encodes CASSEGSSGQPTDTQYF.

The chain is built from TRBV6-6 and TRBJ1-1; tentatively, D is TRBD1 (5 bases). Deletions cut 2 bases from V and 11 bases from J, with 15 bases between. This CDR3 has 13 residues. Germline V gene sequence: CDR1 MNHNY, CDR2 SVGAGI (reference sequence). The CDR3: CASSYGVGGAAFF. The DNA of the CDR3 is TGTGCCAGCAGTTACGGTGTTGGAGGGGCGGCTTTCTTT.

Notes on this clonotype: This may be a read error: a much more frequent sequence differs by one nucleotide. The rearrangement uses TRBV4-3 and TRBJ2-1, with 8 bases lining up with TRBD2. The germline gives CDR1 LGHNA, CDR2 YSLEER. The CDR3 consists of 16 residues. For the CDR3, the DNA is TGCGCCAGCGGCCAAGAGCTTACTAGCGGCTACAATGAGCAGTTCTTC. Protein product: CASGQELTSGYNEQFF.

The CDR3 is CASSSFWNTEAFF. For the CDR3, the DNA is TGTGCCAGCAGTTCCTTCTGGAACACTGAAGCTTTCTTT. The chain uses TRBV6-6 and TRBJ1-1; D is unresolved. Trimming took 4 bases from V and 1 from J, leaving 7 bases between them. The CDR3 spans 13 residues. From germline, CDR1 is MNHNY and CDR2 SVGAGI (reference sequence).

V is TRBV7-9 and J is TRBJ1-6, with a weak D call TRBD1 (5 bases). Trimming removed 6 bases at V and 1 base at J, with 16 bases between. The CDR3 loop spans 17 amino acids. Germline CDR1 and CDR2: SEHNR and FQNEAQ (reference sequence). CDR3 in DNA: TGTGCCAGCAGACCAGACAGTTCCGCATCCTATAATTCACCCCTCCACTTT. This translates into CASRPDSSASYNSPLHF.

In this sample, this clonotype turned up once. CDR3: CASSPSSRWAYEQYF. The CDR3, as DNA: TGTGCCAGCTCACCGTCATCAAGGTGGGCCTACGAGCAGTACTTC. V gene TRBV18 combines with J gene TRBJ2-7, with D unclear. Germline V gives CDR1 KGHSH, CDR2 LQKENI. The CDR3 runs to 15 residues. V gave up 3 bases and J gave up 2 bases, with 14 bases separating them.

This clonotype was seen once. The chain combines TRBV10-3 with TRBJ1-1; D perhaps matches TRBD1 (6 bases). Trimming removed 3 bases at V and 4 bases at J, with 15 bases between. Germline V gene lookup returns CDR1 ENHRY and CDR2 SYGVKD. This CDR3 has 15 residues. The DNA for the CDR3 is TGTGCCATCAGTGATGGAGGGGGACCCCCCACTGAAGCTTTCTTT. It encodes CAISDGGGPPTEAFF.

The CDR3, as DNA: TGTGCCAGCCCTCTCCTGGGGGGAGAGGTTCGGAGCTCCTACAATGAGCAGTTCTTC. Amino acids: CASPLLGGEVRSSYNEQFF. The J gene is TRBJ2-1, the V gene TRBV21-1; the table's TRBD1 call for D was not verified on the DNA. TRBV21-1 is listed as a pseudogene. The CDR3 is made up of 19 amino acids.

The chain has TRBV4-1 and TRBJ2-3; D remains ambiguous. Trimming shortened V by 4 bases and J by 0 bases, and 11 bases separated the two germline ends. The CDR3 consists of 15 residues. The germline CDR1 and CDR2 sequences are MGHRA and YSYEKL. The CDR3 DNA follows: TGCGCCAGCAGCCCTGGCGTATCTAGCACAGATACGCAGTATTTT. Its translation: CASSPGVSSTDTQYF.

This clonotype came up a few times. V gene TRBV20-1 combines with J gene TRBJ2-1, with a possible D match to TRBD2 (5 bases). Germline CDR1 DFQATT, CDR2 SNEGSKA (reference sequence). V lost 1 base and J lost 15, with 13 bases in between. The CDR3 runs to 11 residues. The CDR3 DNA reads TGCAGTGCTAGAGTTAGTAACGGACTGTTCTTC. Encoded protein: CSARVSNGLFF.

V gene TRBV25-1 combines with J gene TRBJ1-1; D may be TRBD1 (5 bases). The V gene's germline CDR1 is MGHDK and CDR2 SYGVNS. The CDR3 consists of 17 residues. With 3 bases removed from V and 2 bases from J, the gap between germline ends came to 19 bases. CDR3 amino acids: CASSEQGVGIGNTEAFF. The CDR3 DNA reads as TGTGCCAGCAGTGAGCAGGGAGTCGGAATTGGAAACACTGAAGCTTTCTTT.

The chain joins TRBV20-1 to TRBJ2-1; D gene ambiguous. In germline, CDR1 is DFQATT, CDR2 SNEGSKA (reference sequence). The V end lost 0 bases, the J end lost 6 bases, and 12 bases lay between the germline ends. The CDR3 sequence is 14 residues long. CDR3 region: CSAREVVIRNEQFF. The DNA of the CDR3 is TGCAGTGCTAGAGAAGTAGTGATCCGCAATGAGCAGTTCTTC.

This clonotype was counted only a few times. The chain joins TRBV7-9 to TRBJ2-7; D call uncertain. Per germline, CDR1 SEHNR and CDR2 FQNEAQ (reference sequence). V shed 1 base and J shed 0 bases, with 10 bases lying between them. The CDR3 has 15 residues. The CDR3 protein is CASSLGGSLSYEQYF. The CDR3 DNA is TGTGCCAGCAGCTTAGGTGGCAGCCTCTCCTACGAGCAGTACTTC.

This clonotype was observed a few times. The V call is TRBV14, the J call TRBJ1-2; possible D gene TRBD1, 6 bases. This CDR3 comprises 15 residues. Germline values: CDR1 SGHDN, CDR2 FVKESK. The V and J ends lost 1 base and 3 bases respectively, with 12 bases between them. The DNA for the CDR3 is TGTGCCAGCAGCCAAGGCTCAGGGGCAGACTATGGCTACACCTTC. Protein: CASSQGSGADYGYTF.

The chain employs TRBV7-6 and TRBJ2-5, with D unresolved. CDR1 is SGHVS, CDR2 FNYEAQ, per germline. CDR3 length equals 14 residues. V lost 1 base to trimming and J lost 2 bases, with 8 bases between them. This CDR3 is CASSLGNYQETQYF. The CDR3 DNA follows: TGTGCCAGCAGCTTAGGGAACTATCAAGAGACCCAGTACTTC.

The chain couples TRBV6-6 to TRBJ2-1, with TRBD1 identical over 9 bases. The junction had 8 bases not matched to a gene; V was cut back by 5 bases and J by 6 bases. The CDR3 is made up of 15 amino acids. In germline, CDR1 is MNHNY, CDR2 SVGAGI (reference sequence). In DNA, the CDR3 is TGTGCCAGCAGTCCGTCGGGACAGGGATCCAATGAGCAGTTCTTC. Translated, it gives CASSPSGQGSNEQFF.

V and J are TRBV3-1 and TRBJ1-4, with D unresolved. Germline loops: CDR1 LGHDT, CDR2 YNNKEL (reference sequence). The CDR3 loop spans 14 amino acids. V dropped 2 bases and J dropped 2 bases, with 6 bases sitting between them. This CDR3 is CASSQSGTNEKLFF. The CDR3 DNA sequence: TGTGCCAGCAGCCAATCCGGGACTAATGAAAAACTGTTTTTT. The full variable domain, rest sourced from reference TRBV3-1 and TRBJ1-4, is DTAVSQTPKYLVTQMGNDKSIKCEQNLGHDTMYWYKQDSKKFLKIMFSYNNKELIINETVPNRFSPKSPDKAHLNLHINSLELGDSAVYFCASSQSGTNEKLFFGSGTQLSVL.

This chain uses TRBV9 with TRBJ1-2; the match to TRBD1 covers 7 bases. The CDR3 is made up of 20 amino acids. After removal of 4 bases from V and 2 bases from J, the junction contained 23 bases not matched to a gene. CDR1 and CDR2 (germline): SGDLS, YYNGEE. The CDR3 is CASSPRDRALPQRGNYGYTF. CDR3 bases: TGTGCCAGCAGCCCTCGAGACAGGGCGTTACCACAAAGGGGAAACTATGGCTACACCTTC.

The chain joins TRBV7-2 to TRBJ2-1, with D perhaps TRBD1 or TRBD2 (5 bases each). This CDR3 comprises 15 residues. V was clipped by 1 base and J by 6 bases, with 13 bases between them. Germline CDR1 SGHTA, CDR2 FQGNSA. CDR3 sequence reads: CASSLDRGEVNEQFF. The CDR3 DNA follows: TGTGCCAGCAGCTTAGATCGAGGGGAAGTCAATGAGCAGTTCTTC.

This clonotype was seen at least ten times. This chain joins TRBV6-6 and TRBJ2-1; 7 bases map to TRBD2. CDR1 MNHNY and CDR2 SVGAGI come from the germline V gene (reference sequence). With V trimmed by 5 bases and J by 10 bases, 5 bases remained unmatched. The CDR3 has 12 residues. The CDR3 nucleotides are TGTGCCAGCAGTCCCACTAGCGACGAGCAGTTCTTC. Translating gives CASSPTSDEQFF.